This TCR beta chain was found in a study of blood T cell repertoires in COVID-19. Overall study: From the United States, Italy and Spain came samples of acute and convalescent COVID-19.

Trimming stripped 1 base from V and 9 bases from J, with 4 bases between. CDR3 length: 11 amino acids. Germline V gives CDR1 LGHNA, CDR2 YNFKEQ. Original data processing: Estimates of nucleated cell counts were drawn from the amplification of reference gene primers. TCRdb's table, derived via immunoSEQ multiplex PCR, lists solely in-frame clones and lacks some. The D gene and trimming were derived from the DNA, and the V and J assignments and clone size from that table. The top ten clones hold around 8.2% of a sample with 180,000 or so clones, about 86% of them seen once. The sequenced sample consisted of peripheral blood. The clonotype comes from a man aged 60 to 75 with acute or convalescent COVID-19. The chain employs TRBV4-2 and TRBJ2-4, with D unresolved. For the CDR3, the DNA is TGTGCCAGCAGCCAAGCAGGCATTCAGTACTTC. It translates to CASSQAGIQYF.